Listed below are T cell receptor beta chains from one sample, sequenced in a study of graft-versus-host responses after intestinal transplantation. Repertoires were generated with immunoSEQ multiplex PCR, while TCRdb's copy carries only in-frame clones and drops some. The sample yields fewer than 100,000 clones, approximately 85% seen once. The sequencing used PBMCs, collected 255 days after intestinal transplant. These receptors originate from a human patient who received an intestinal transplant, so some T cells may come from the graft donor. CDR3s include the opening cysteine and the closing phenylalanine or tryptophan. The order of the fields is V gene, clone size, D gene, J gene, CDR3 DNA, CDR3 protein. A D gene is named only where the DNA matches it firmly. Rows give clone size only sometimes, using once, few, many, or a class for an expanded clone.

TRBV7-9	.	TRBD1	TRBJ2-1	TGTGCCAGCAGCTTAGTGGTCAGGGGACAGGGGGGAAATGAGCAGTTCTTC	CASSLVVRGQGGNEQFF
TRBV18	.	.	TRBJ2-7	TGTGCCAGCTCACCGCCGGGACAACACGAGCAGTACTTC	CASSPPGQHEQYF
TRBV11-2	once	.	TRBJ2-1	TGTGCCAGCAGCTTAGGAACAGGGCCCTACAATGAGCAGTTCTTC	CASSLGTGPYNEQFF
TRBV5-4	.	.	TRBJ1-1	TGTGCCAGCAGCTCCGGACCGAGACCCAACACTGAAGCTTTCTTT	CASSSGPRPNTEAFF
TRBV7-7	once	.	TRBJ1-3	TGTGCTAGCAGCCCCCCGGGACGGACCCGAAACACCATATATTTT	CASSPPGRTRNTIYF
TRBV27	.	.	TRBJ1-1	TGTGCCAGCAGTCCGACAGTGACCCGTAAAGAAGCTTTCTTT	CASSPTVTRKEAFF
TRBV5-1	.	.	TRBJ2-2	TGCGCCAGCAGCTTCGGACGAATCAGCACCGGGGAGCTGTTTTTT	CASSFGRISTGELFF
TRBV5-1	once	TRBD2	TRBJ2-3	TGCGCCAGCAGCTTGGGGAGCGGGGGGACAGTTACCAACACAGATACGCAGTATTTT	CASSLGSGGTVTNTDTQYF
TRBV19	.	.	TRBJ1-1	TGTGCCAGTAGTATAGTTGGGGGTGGTGAAGCTTTCTTT	CASSIVGGGEAFF
TRBV19	.	TRBD1	TRBJ2-3	TGTGCCAGTAGTTTGCAGGGGGCAGATACGCAGTATTTT	CASSLQGADTQYF
TRBV21-1	.	.	TRBJ1-5	TGTGCCAGCAGCAAAGGAAGGGTTCTCTCGCCCCAGCATTTT	CASSKGRVLSPQHF
TRBV6-1	.	.	TRBJ2-5	TGTGCCAGCAGTGAAGCTTGGGAGACCCAGTACTTC	CASSEAWETQYF
TRBV4-2	.	TRBD2	TRBJ2-1	TGTGCCAGCAGCCAAGACGGCGGGAGCTCCTACAATGAGCAGTTCTTC	CASSQDGGSSYNEQFF
TRBV4-3	.	.	TRBJ1-1	TGCGCCAGCAGCCAGGGGCCGAACACTGAAGCTTTCTTT	CASSQGPNTEAFF
TRBV28	.	.	TRBJ1-1	TGTGCCAGCAGTCCCGTAGATGATGGTTTTAGCGGCGCTTTCTTT	CASSPVDDGFSGAFF
TRBV7-9	.	.	TRBJ2-5	TGTGCCAGCAGCCGCGCCGAACAGGAGACCCAGTACTTC	CASSRAEQETQYF
TRBV6-5	.	.	TRBJ1-1	TGTGCCAGCAGTTCAGCGGGCACTGAAGCTTTCTTT	CASSSAGTEAFF
TRBV28	.	.	TRBJ2-7	TGTGCCAGCAGTTTTCTGGGGTACGAGCAGTACTTC	CASSFLGYEQYF
TRBV4-1	.	.	TRBJ1-6	TGCGCCAGCAGCCCCACAGTCGGCCGAGTGGTGCCCCTCCACTTT	CASSPTVGRVVPLHF
TRBV6-1	.	.	TRBJ1-1	TGTGCCAGCAGTGAAGTGGGGTCCGACACTGAAGCTTTCTTT	CASSEVGSDTEAFF
TRBV5-1	.	.	TRBJ2-1	TGTGCCAGCAGCTTAGGAGGCCCCCGTGGTGAGCAGTTCTTC	CASSLGGPRGEQFF
TRBV19	few	TRBD2	TRBJ2-3	TGTGCCAGTAGTGTTAGCGGGAGTCATAGCACAGATACGCAGTATTTT	CASSVSGSHSTDTQYF
TRBV11-2	.	.	TRBJ2-3	TGTGCCAGCAGCTTTGTGGGGACAGATACGCAGTATTTT	CASSFVGTDTQYF
TRBV2	.	.	TRBJ2-2	TGTGCCAGCAGAGATCAGGGTTCCGGGGAGCTGTTTTTT	CASRDQGSGELFF
TRBV7-8	.	.	TRBJ1-2	TGTGCCAGCAGCCTTGGTAGAGAATTCACCTTC	CASSLGREFTF
TRBV13	.	.	TRBJ2-3	TGTGCCAGCAGCTTCGGGCGGGGTAGCACAGATACGCAGTATTTT	CASSFGRGSTDTQYF
TRBV15	.	TRBD2	TRBJ2-3	TGTGCCACCAGGGAGGCGGGGGGAGGAGATACGCAGTATTTT	CATREAGGGDTQYF
TRBV28	.	.	TRBJ2-2	TGTGCCAGCAGCTCGAGACAGGCGACCACCGGGGAGCTGTTTTTT	CASSSRQATTGELFF
TRBV6-6	.	.	TRBJ1-5	TGTGCCAGCAGGCAGGGTTTGGGCAATCAGCCCCAGCATTTT	CASRQGLGNQPQHF
TRBV28	once	TRBD1	TRBJ1-1	TGTGCCAGCAGAACAGGACAGGGGAGAGGGAACACTGAAGCTTTCTTT	CASRTGQGRGNTEAFF
TRBV28	few	.	TRBJ1-6	TGTGCCAGCAGTCTCCGGCAGCCTAATTCTCCCCTCCACTTT	CASSLRQPNSPLHF
TRBV6-5	.	TRBD1	TRBJ2-2	TGTGCCAGCAGTTACGTGACAGGGCATACCGGGGAGCTGTTTTTT	CASSYVTGHTGELFF